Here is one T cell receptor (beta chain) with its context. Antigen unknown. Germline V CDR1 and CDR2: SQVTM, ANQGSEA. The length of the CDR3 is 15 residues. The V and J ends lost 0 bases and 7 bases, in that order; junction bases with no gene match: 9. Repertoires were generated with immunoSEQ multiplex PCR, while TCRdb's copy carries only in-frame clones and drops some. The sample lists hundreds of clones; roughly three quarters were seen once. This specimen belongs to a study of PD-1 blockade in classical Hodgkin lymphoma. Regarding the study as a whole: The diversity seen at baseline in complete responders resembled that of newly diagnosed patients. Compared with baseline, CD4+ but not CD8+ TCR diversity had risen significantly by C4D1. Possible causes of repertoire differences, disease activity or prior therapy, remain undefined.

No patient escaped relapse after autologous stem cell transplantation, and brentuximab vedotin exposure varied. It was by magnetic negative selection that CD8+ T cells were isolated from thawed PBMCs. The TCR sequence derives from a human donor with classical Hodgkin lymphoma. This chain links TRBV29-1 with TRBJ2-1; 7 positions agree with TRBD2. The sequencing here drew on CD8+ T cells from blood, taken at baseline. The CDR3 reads CSVEDPLRELNEQFF. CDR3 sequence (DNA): TGCAGCGTTGAAGATCCATTGCGGGAGCTAAATGAGCAGTTCTTC.